This entry lists 8 T cell receptor beta chains sequenced from one sample in a study of T-cell memory formation after mild COVID-19. TCRdb analysed the 5' RACE reads with MiXCR anew, one entry per CDR3 protein. This sample has 540,000 or so distinct CDR3 sequences, with about a fifth found just once. Material for sequencing was PBMCs or a T cell subset sorted from them (not recorded which). Receptor source: an adult woman who had mild COVID-19 (a few samples of this study predate the infection). Cell type and time point are not known.

This clonotype has just a few counts. V gene TRBV18 combines with J gene TRBJ1-6; the match to TRBD1 covers 9 bases. V lost 6 bases to trimming and J lost 3 bases; unmatched junction nucleotides: 3. There are 15 residues in the CDR3. Germline V gene data show CDR1 as KGHSH and CDR2 as LQKENI. CDR3: CASSGQGSYNSPLHF. The CDR3 coding sequence is TGTGCCAGCTCGGGACAGGGAAGCTATAATTCACCCCTCCACTTT.

This sequence joins TRBV5-1 and TRBJ1-6, with D maybe TRBD1 (6 bases). Per the germline V gene, CDR1 is SGHRS and CDR2 is YFSETQ. V was trimmed by 0 bases and J by 4 bases, leaving 17 bases between them. CDR3 length: 18 residues. DNA for the CDR3: TGCGCCAGCAGCTTGGAAGTTCGGGGGGCTTCTTATAATTCACCCCTCCACTTT. It translates to CASSLEVRGASYNSPLHF.

This clonotype has a count of ten or more. The chain combines TRBV25-1 with TRBJ2-1; 8 nucleotides align to TRBD2. V was clipped by 8 bases and J by 4 bases; unmatched bases: 10. Germline CDR1 reads MGHDK; CDR2 reads SYGVNS. This CDR3 contains 15 residues. The CDR3, as DNA: TGTGCCAGCCTCGCGGGGGGTGGCGTTTACAATGAGCAGTTCTTC. Translated: CASLAGGGVYNEQFF.

This clonotype was counted a few times. The rearrangement joins TRBV11-3 to TRBJ2-1, with no clear D. Germline-derived CDR1 and CDR2 are SGHNT and YENEEA. V lost 3 bases and J lost 9, with 12 bases in between. This CDR3 contains 13 residues. CDR3 amino acids: CASSFVETTEQFF. Here the CDR3 DNA reads TGTGCCAGCAGCTTCGTTGAGACAACTGAGCAGTTCTTC.

This clonotype was seen a few times. The gene calls are TRBV15 and TRBJ1-2; a weak D match, TRBD1 (5 bases). V gave up 4 bases and J gave up 6 bases, with 9 bases separating them. The germline V gene has CDR1 LNHNV and CDR2 YYDKDF (reference sequence). The CDR3 extends over 12 amino acids. As DNA, the CDR3 is TGTGCCACCAGCACGGGGGGGAATGGCTACACCTTC. It codes for CATSTGGNGYTF.

This chain links TRBV6-5 with TRBJ1-6; 9 bases agree with TRBD1. The CDR3 runs to 13 residues. The germline CDR1 and CDR2 sequences are MNHEY and SVGAGI. Unmatched junction bases numbered 2, after V lost 5 bases and J lost 9 bases. Here the CDR3 DNA reads TGTGCCAGCAGTGGGACAGGGATTTCACCCCTCCACTTT. Its protein product is CASSGTGISPLHF.

The rearrangement links TRBV24-1 to TRBJ1-5, with D unclear. V was trimmed by 4 bases and J by 6 bases, leaving 12 bases between them. The CDR3 has 14 residues. Germline CDR1 reads KGHDR; CDR2 reads SFDVKD. CDR3 sequence: CATSESGSGQPQHF. CDR3 nucleotides: TGTGCCACCAGTGAGTCAGGATCAGGTCAGCCCCAGCATTTT.

This clonotype has a count of ten or more. This chain joins TRBV30 and TRBJ2-7; perhaps TRBD2 as D (5 bases). The V gene lost 0 bases and the J gene lost 0 bases, with 12 bases spanning the gap. From germline, CDR1 is GTSNPN and CDR2 SVGIG (reference sequence). There are 15 residues in the CDR3. Here the CDR3 reads CAWSVRTHSSYEQYF. CDR3 coding DNA: TGTGCCTGGAGTGTGAGGACTCATAGCTCCTACGAGCAGTACTTC.